This T cell receptor (beta chain) derives from a study of T cell repertoires in cytomegalovirus infection. Study in general: Through public TCR beta signatures, both CMV infection and matching HLA type were indicated. Study conclusions and caveats: HLA-C-restricted TCR beta clonotypes specific for CMV led the ex vivo response. Cumulative frequency (of public TCR beta family members) identified carriers of CMV plus the relevant HLA.

As concerns this clonotype: The antigen is not known.

Trimming pared 0 bases from V and 2 bases from J, leaving 8 bases between. CDR3 length: 14 amino acids. MiXCR, applied by TCRdb to the reads, yields one record per CDR3 protein. The table has roughly 760,000 distinct CDR3 sequences, 35% to 45% seen once. The sample taken for sequencing was PBMCs. V and J are TRBV12-3 or TRBV12-4 and TRBJ2-7, with a tentative D call TRBD1 (5 bases). The source of this sequence is a human donor in good health (CMV status not recorded). Some clones in this sample may be carry-over from other donors' samples. CDR3 bases: TGTGCCAGCAGTTTAGCGGCGACAGCCTACGAGCAGTACTTC. This codes for CASSLAATAYEQYF.